A single sample is the source of the 10 T cell receptor beta chains below, sequenced in a study of cytomegalovirus exposure and HLA in healthy donors. In the PCR, 60 Vbeta and 13 Jbeta primers were used. Assay used: immunoSEQ multiplex PCR; TCRdb lists only in-frame clones, some missing. The sample shows about 120,000 clones, around 76% of them seen only once. Sequenced input: PBMCs. The receptors derive from a man in his sixties in good health and CMV-seropositive.

This rearrangement joins TRBV30 to TRBJ2-7; D might be TRBD1 (6 bases). Germline V CDR1 and CDR2: GTSNPN, SVGIG (reference sequence). The CDR3 is 11 amino acids. V shed 3 bases and J shed 13 bases, with 16 bases lying between them. The CDR3: CAWRVQGPLYF. As DNA, the CDR3 is TGTGCCTGGAGGGTACAGGGCCCCCTTTACTTC. Complete variable domain (other parts from reference TRBV30 and TRBJ2-7): SQTIHQWPATLVQPVGSPLSLECTVEGTSNPNLYWYRQAAGRGLQLLFYSVGIGQISSEVPQNLSASRPQDRQFILSSKKLLLSDSGFYLCAWRVQGPLYFGPGTRLTVT.

This sequence joins TRBV18 and TRBJ2-7; TRBD1 aligns across 7 bases. CDR1 and CDR2 from the germline V gene are KGHSH and LQKENI. The CDR3 is 15 amino acids. V was clipped by 6 bases and J by 1 base; unmatched bases: 9. In nucleotides, the CDR3 is TGTGCCAGCTCTCCGCCGGGACAGCGTTCCTACGAGCAGTACTTC. Translating it yields CASSPPGQRSYEQYF.

This rearrangement joins TRBV5-1 to TRBJ2-5; D call uncertain. V lost 4 bases and J 2 bases, leaving 21 bases between the germline ends. The germline V gene encodes CDR1 SGHRS and CDR2 YFSETQ. The CDR3 has 17 residues. The CDR3: CASSHGPVRFIQETQYF. DNA of the CDR3: TGCGCCAGCAGCCACGGTCCGGTGAGGTTTATTCAAGAGACCCAGTACTTC.

In the case of this clone: Other DNA sequences in the sample encode the same CDR3. The chain uses TRBV9 and TRBJ2-1; D might be TRBD2 (6 bases). The germline V gene has CDR1 SGDLS and CDR2 YYNGEE. Trimming stripped 0 bases from V and 0 bases from J, with 10 bases between. This CDR3 has 16 amino acids. The CDR3 region is CASSVGSGSSYNEQFF. The DNA for the CDR3 is TGTGCCAGCAGCGTAGGTTCCGGGAGCTCCTACAATGAGCAGTTCTTC.

The chain joins TRBV5-1 to TRBJ1-6, with D tentatively TRBD1 (6 bases). This CDR3 has 14 amino acids. The germline V and J ends were trimmed by 4 bases and 7 bases, with 12 bases remaining between them. The germline gives CDR1 SGHRS, CDR2 YFSETQ. In nucleotides, the CDR3 is TGCGCCAGCAGCCCTGGGACAATGAATTCACCCCTCCACTTT. It yields the protein CASSPGTMNSPLHF. Based on the CDR3 plus reference TRBV5-1 and TRBJ1-6, the full variable domain is KAGVTQTPRYLIKTRGQQVTLSCSPISGHRSVSWYQQTPGQGLQFLFEYFSETQRNKGNFPGRFSGRQFSNSRSEMNVSTLELGDSALYLCASSPGTMNSPLHFGNGTRLTVT.

V gene TRBV28 combines with J gene TRBJ1-1; the D gene is possibly TRBD1 (5 bases). V was cut by 6 bases and J by 4 bases, with 9 bases left in between. The CDR3 has 12 amino acids. Germline V CDR1 and CDR2: MDHEN, SYDVKM. As DNA, the CDR3 is TGTGCCAGCAGCGCAGGGCCCACTGAAGCTTTCTTT. Translation gives CASSAGPTEAFF.

The chain uses TRBV5-1 and TRBJ2-5; no firm D call. Trimming cost V 1 base and J 4 bases, with 8 bases left between them. The CDR3 sequence is 13 residues long. Germline V gene sequence: CDR1 SGHRS, CDR2 YFSETQ. As DNA, the CDR3 is TGCGCCAGCAGCTTGCTCCCGGGAGAGACCCAGTACTTC. This encodes CASSLLPGETQYF.

The chain links TRBV10-3 to TRBJ2-4; weak D call: TRBD2 (5 bases). Germline assignment: CDR1 ENHRY and CDR2 SYGVKD. V gave up 0 bases and J gave up 4 bases, with 16 bases separating them. The CDR3 loop spans 17 amino acids. This CDR3 reads CAISESSGSVGKNIQYF. The CDR3 DNA reads as TGTGCCATCAGTGAGTCGTCGGGTAGCGTCGGTAAAAACATTCAGTACTTC.

The CDR3 spells CASSLTRTGTGELFF. The CDR3 DNA is TGTGCCAGCAGCTTAACCCGCACCGGCACCGGGGAGCTGTTTTTT. The chain combines TRBV7-3 with TRBJ2-2; no firm D call. Germline V CDR1 and CDR2: SGHTA, FQGTGA. The CDR3 sequence is 15 residues long. The V end was cut by 0 bases, the J end by 4 bases, with 9 bases between.

The J gene is TRBJ2-7, the V gene TRBV5-1, with D possibly being TRBD2 (5 bases). Looked up from germline, CDR1 is SGHRS and CDR2 is YFSETQ. The CDR3 length is 11 residues. With 6 bases removed from V and 4 bases from J, the gap between germline ends came to 8 bases. In nucleotides, the CDR3 is TGCGCCAGCAAGGGAGAGTACGAGCAGTACTTC. The encoded protein is CASKGEYEQYF.